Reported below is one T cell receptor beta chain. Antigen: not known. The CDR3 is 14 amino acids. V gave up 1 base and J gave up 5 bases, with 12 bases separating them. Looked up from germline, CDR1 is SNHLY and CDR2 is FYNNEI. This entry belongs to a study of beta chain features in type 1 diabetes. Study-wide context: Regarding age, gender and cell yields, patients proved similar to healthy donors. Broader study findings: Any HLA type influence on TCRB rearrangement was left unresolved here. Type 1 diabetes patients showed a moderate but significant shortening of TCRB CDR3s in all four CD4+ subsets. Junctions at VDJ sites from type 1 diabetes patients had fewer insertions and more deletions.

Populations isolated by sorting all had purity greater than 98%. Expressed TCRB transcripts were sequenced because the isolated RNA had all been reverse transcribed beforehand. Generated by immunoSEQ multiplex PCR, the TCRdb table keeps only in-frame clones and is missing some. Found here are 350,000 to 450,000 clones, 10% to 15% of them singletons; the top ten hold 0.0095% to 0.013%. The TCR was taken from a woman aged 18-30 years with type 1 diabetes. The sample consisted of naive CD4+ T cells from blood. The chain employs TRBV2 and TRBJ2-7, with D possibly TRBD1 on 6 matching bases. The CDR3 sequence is CASSEGRGVHEQYF. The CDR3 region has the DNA TGTGCCAGCAGTGAAGGCAGGGGCGTCCACGAGCAGTACTTC. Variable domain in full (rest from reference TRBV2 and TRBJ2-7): EPEVTQTPSHQVTQMGQEVILRCVPISNHLYFYWYRQILGQKVEFLVSFYNNEISEKSEIFDDQFSVERPDGSNFTLKIRSTKLEDSAMYFCASSEGRGVHEQYFGPGTRLTVT.